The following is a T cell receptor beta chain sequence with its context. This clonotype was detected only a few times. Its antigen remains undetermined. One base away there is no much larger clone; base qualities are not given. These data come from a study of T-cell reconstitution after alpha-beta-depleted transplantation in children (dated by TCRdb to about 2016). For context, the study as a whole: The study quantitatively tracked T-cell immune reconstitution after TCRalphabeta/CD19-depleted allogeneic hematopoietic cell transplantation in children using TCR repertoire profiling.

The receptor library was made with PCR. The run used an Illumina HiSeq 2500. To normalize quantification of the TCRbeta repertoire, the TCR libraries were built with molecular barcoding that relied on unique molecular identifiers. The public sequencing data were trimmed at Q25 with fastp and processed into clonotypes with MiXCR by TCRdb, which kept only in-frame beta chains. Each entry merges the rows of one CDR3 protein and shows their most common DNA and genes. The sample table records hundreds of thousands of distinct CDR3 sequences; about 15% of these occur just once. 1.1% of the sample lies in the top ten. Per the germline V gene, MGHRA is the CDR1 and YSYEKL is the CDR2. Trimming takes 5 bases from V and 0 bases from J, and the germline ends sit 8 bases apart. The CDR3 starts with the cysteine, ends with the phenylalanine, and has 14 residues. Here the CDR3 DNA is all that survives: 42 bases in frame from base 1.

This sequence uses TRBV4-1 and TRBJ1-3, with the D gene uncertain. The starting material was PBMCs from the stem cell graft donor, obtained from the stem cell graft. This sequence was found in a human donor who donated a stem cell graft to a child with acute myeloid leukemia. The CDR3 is CASSMQSSGNTIYF. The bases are TGCGCCAGCAGCATGCAAAGCTCTGGAAACACCATATATTTT.